This entry lists 21 T cell receptor beta chains sequenced from one sample in a study of blood T cell repertoires in COVID-19 (dated by TCRdb to about 2020). The method was the immunoSEQ multiplex PCR assay. Sourced from immuneACCESS, this table was stored by TCRdb with only in-frame sequences that have V and J called. A share of the clones is absent; for the studies checked, an unresolved V gene accounts for under half, and the remainder has no known explanation. The sample yields around 100,000 clones; nearly 90% were counted once. Under 4% of the sample is taken by the ten largest. The sample consisted of peripheral blood. These receptors were obtained from a man aged 50 to 59 in a cohort sampled during active COVID-19.

The gene calls are TRBV18 and TRBJ1-2; D is perhaps TRBD1 (6 bases). From germline, CDR1 is KGHSH and CDR2 LQKENI. Trimming cost V 6 bases and J 2 bases, with 13 bases left between them. The CDR3 is made up of 14 amino acids. CDR3 sequence reads: CASSLNRENYGYTF. As DNA, the CDR3 is TGTGCCAGCTCTCTCAACAGGGAAAACTATGGCTACACCTTC.

This chain joins TRBV5-1 and TRBJ2-1; weak D call: TRBD1 (6 bases). The CDR3 runs to 17 residues. Germline V gives CDR1 SGHRS, CDR2 YFSETQ. V lost 4 bases to trimming and J lost 3 bases, with 20 bases between them. The CDR3 coding sequence is TGCGCCAGCAGCCCGACAGGTAGAGCTTCATTCTACAATGAGCAGTTCTTC. It encodes CASSPTGRASFYNEQFF.

This clone was detected only a few times. The chain links TRBV2 to TRBJ2-7, with a possible D match to TRBD1 (6 bases). Germline CDR1 is SNHLY and CDR2 is FYNNEI. The CDR3 has 13 amino acids. V was clipped by 10 bases and J by 2 bases, with 15 bases between them. The DNA for the CDR3 is TGTGCCACCGGGCAGGGGCGAACCTACGAGCAGTACTTC. Protein: CATGQGRTYEQYF. Drawing the rest from reference TRBV2 and TRBJ2-7, the complete variable domain is EPEVTQTPSHQVTQMGQEVILRCVPISNHLYFYWYRQILGQKVEFLVSFYNNEISEKSEIFDDQFSVERPDGSNFTLKIRSTKLEDSAMYFCATGQGRTYEQYFGPGTRLTVT.

V usage is TRBV7-3 and J usage is TRBJ2-5; TRBD1 matches 7 bases. The CDR3 spans 14 residues. The V segment lost 1 base and the J segment 4 bases; nucleotides outside the gene matches: 3. Germline CDR1 reads SGHTA; CDR2 reads FQGTGA. The CDR3 sequence: CASSLSQGVETQYF. The CDR3 region has the DNA TGTGCCAGCAGCTTAAGTCAGGGGGTAGAGACCCAGTACTTC.

Remarks on this clone: The sample contains more than one DNA sequence encoding this CDR3. This chain links TRBV11-2 with TRBJ2-2; maybe TRBD1 (5 bases). Trimming cost V 1 base and J 5 bases, with 5 bases left between them. This CDR3 is 13 amino acids long. The germline V gene has CDR1 SGHAT and CDR2 FQNNGV. In nucleotides, the CDR3 is TGTGCCAGCAGCTTAGCAGGGACCGGGGAGCTGTTTTTT. Amino acids: CASSLAGTGELFF.

The chain joins TRBV19 to TRBJ1-6; 7 bases are a match to TRBD1. The CDR3 has 14 amino acids. The V segment lost 4 bases and the J segment 6 bases; nucleotides outside the gene matches: 3. CDR1 is LNHDA and CDR2 is SQIVND in the germline V gene (reference sequence). The CDR3 here is CASSTDRPNSPLHF. The CDR3, as DNA: TGTGCCAGTAGTACGGACAGGCCTAATTCACCCCTCCACTTT.

The rearrangement joins TRBV18 to TRBJ2-7; 7 nucleotides align to TRBD1. Germline V gene sequence: CDR1 KGHSH, CDR2 LQKENI. The CDR3 spans 14 residues. V shed 4 bases, J shed 2 bases, and the junction held 5 bases outside the gene matches. The DNA of the CDR3 is TGTGCCAGCTCACAGACAGGGCGTCCCTACGAGCAGTACGTC. Protein: CASSQTGRPYEQYV.

V usage is TRBV5-1 and J usage is TRBJ1-5; D gene unclear. CDR1 SGHRS and CDR2 YFSETQ come from the germline V gene. V was cut by 4 bases and J by 5 bases, with 13 bases left in between. There are 14 residues in the CDR3. In DNA form, the CDR3 reads TGCGCCAGCAGCAAACGACGGAGGGATCAGCCCCAGCATTTT. Its protein is CASSKRRRDQPQHF.

The CDR3 region has the DNA TGTGCCAGCAGCTTATCAGGGGGCAATGAGCAGTTCTTC. Protein: CASSLSGGNEQFF. The gene calls are TRBV7-9 and TRBJ2-1, with 7 bases fitting TRBD1. Losses at the gene ends were 2 bases for V and 6 bases for J; bases not matched to a gene: 1. Germline V lookup: CDR1 SEHNR, CDR2 FQNEAQ (reference sequence). The CDR3 length is 13 residues. The full variable domain, in which reference TRBV7-9 and TRBJ2-1 provide the parts outside the CDR3, is DTGVSQNPRHKITKRGQNVTFRCDPISEHNRLYWYRQTLGQGPEFLTYFQNEAQLEKSRLLSDRFSAERPKGSFSTLEIQRTEQGDSAMYLCASSLSGGNEQFFGPGTRLTVL.

The rearrangement uses TRBV5-1 and TRBJ1-1; D perhaps matches TRBD1 (6 bases). Germline CDR1 and CDR2: SGHRS and YFSETQ. This CDR3 contains 17 residues. Trimming removed 0 bases at V and 5 bases at J, with 20 bases between. The CDR3 here is CASSLAPLQGGGTEAFF. DNA for the CDR3: TGCGCCAGCAGCTTGGCCCCGCTACAGGGTGGAGGTACTGAAGCTTTCTTT.

The chain uses TRBV4-2 and TRBJ2-5; D possibly corresponds to TRBD2 (7 bases). This CDR3 region has 16 residues. V was clipped by 0 bases and J by 3 bases, with 14 bases between them. CDR1 LGHNA and CDR2 YNFKEQ come from the germline V gene. The DNA of the CDR3 is TGTGCCAGCAGCCAAGATCCGAGGGGGGGCGAAGAGACCCAGTACTTC. Protein sequence: CASSQDPRGGEETQYF.

The count of this clone is one. V is TRBV28 and J is TRBJ1-2; possibly TRBD1 for D (5 bases). Looked up from germline, CDR1 is MDHEN and CDR2 is SYDVKM. Trimming removed 6 bases at V and 5 bases at J, with 10 bases between. This CDR3 is built from 12 residues. This CDR3 is CASSGTVYGYTF. In nucleotides, the CDR3 is TGTGCCAGCAGCGGGACTGTATATGGCTACACCTTC.

The rearrangement uses TRBV5-1 and TRBJ1-3; no reliable D call. V was pared by 0 bases and J by 0 bases, with 10 bases between. CDR1 and CDR2 from the germline V gene are SGHRS and YFSETQ. The CDR3 sequence is 16 residues long. The CDR3 loop is CASSLGQSSSGNTIYF. CDR3 DNA: TGCGCCAGCAGCTTGGGACAATCCAGCTCTGGAAACACCATATATTTT.

J is TRBJ2-1 and V is TRBV5-6; TRBD2 matches at 11 bases. CDR1 and CDR2 from the germline V gene are SGHDT and YYEEEE. The CDR3 extends over 18 amino acids. The trim removed 4 bases at V and 4 bases at J, leaving 13 bases unmatched. CDR3 amino acids: CASSPPLGTSGGYNEQFF. The DNA of the CDR3 is TGTGCCAGCAGCCCCCCTTTAGGAACTAGCGGGGGTTACAATGAGCAGTTCTTC. The full variable domain, in which reference TRBV5-6 and TRBJ2-1 provide the parts outside the CDR3, is DAGVTQSPTHLIKTRGQQVTLRCSPKSGHDTVSWYQQALGQGPQFIFQYYEEEERQRGNFPDRFSGHQFPNYSSELNVNALLLGDSALYLCASSPPLGTSGGYNEQFFGPGTRLTVL.

CDR3 sequence (DNA): TGTGCCAGCCGTCAGGGGCGAGAGACCCAGTACTTC. It codes for CASRQGRETQYF. This rearrangement joins TRBV28 to TRBJ2-5; possibly TRBD1 for D (6 bases). The CDR3 sequence is 12 residues long. V was trimmed by 8 bases and J by 4 bases, leaving 11 bases between them. Germline V lookup: CDR1 MDHEN, CDR2 SYDVKM. Drawing the rest from reference TRBV28 and TRBJ2-5, the complete variable domain is DVKVTQSSRYLVKRTGEKVFLECVQDMDHENMFWYRQDPGLGLRLIYFSYDVKMKEKGDIPEGYSVSREKKERFSLILESASTNQTSMYLCASRQGRETQYFGPGTRLLVL.

The chain carries TRBV7-2 and TRBJ1-4, with TRBD1 identical over 11 bases. This CDR3 region has 15 residues. V shed 3 bases, J shed 11 bases, and the junction held 8 bases outside the gene matches. Germline V lookup: CDR1 SGHTA, CDR2 FQGNSA. The CDR3 DNA reads as TGTGCCAGCAGCTTGGGAGGGACAGGGGGTCGGAAACTGTTTTTT. This encodes CASSLGGTGGRKLFF.

V gene TRBV29-1 combines with J gene TRBJ2-3; D not certain. V was shortened by 4 bases and J by 5 bases, with 7 bases between the two germline ends. Per germline, CDR1 SQVTM and CDR2 ANQGSEA. This CDR3 is built from 11 residues. The CDR3 region is CSVASGDTQYF. In DNA, the CDR3 is TGCAGCGTTGCGTCGGGAGATACGCAGTATTTT.

V usage is TRBV9 and J usage is TRBJ1-3; 8 bases agree with TRBD1. This CDR3 comprises 17 residues. V lost 4 bases and J lost 0; bases outside the gene matches: 9. Germline V gene lookup returns CDR1 SGDLS and CDR2 YYNGEE. CDR3 in DNA: TGTGCCAGCAGCACCCGACAGGGGATCGGCTCTGGAAACACCATATATTTT. Amino acid sequence: CASSTRQGIGSGNTIYF.

This sequence joins TRBV3-1 (or the pseudogene TRBV3-2) and TRBJ1-4, with D maybe TRBD1 (5 bases). The CDR3 has 16 amino acids. The germline gives CDR1 LGHDT, CDR2 YNNKEL (reference sequence). Trimming took off 0 bases at V and 5 bases at J, with 13 bases between the two ends. As DNA, the CDR3 is TGTGCCAGCAGCCAAGAGGAGGGACGGAGAAATGAAAAACTGTTTTTT. Amino acid sequence: CASSQEEGRRNEKLFF.

The V call is TRBV6-5, the J call TRBJ2-2; D possibly corresponds to TRBD1 (6 bases). CDR1 and CDR2 (germline): MNHEY, SVGAGI. V lost 6 bases and J lost 4, with 12 bases in between. The CDR3 covers 14 residues. The chain's CDR3 is CASRKQGTTGELFF. DNA of the CDR3: TGTGCCAGCAGAAAACAGGGTACCACCGGGGAGCTGTTTTTT.

The rearrangement joins TRBV10-2 to TRBJ1-5; the D gene is possibly TRBD1 (6 bases). Trimming cost V 8 bases and J 4 bases, with 9 bases left between them. This CDR3 comprises 12 residues. Germline V CDR1 and CDR2: WSHSY, SAAADI. CDR3 nucleotides: TGCGCCAGCGGGACAACTAATCAGCCCCAGCATTTT. Translation gives CASGTTNQPQHF.